One and the same sample provided the 26 T cell receptor beta chains below, sequenced in a study of cytomegalovirus exposure and HLA in healthy donors. Both 60 Vbeta primers and 13 Jbeta primers went into the PCR. Clones were read by immunoSEQ multiplex PCR, and TCRdb kept only the in-frame ones, dropping some. This table holds about 85,000 clones, around 69% found once. The source material was PBMCs. The source is a man aged 25-40 years in good health and CMV-seronegative.

This clone has more than one count but fewer than ten. This chain connects TRBV6-5 to TRBJ1-1, with D perhaps TRBD1 (5 bases). Trimming removed 2 bases from V and 7 bases from J, with 17 bases in between. This CDR3 spans 15 amino acids. Germline V gives CDR1 MNHEY, CDR2 SVGAGI. The CDR3 sequence is CASSYDPSRVGEAFF. Here the CDR3 DNA reads TGTGCCAGCAGTTACGACCCCTCCAGGGTAGGTGAAGCTTTCTTT.

DNA of the CDR3: TGTGCCAGCCGGGACAGGGTCTACAATGAGCAGTTCTTC. It specifies CASRDRVYNEQFF. The chain uses TRBV6-1 and TRBJ2-1; TRBD1 aligns across 9 bases. This CDR3 spans 13 amino acids. Germline V CDR1 and CDR2: MNHNS, SASEGT. With 8 bases clipped from V and 3 bases from J, the junction kept 2 bases outside the gene matches.

The chain joins TRBV19 to TRBJ2-7, with 10 bases that match TRBD2. V lost 5 bases, J lost 6 bases, and 10 bases stayed unmatched. The germline V gene encodes CDR1 LNHDA and CDR2 SQIVND (reference sequence). The CDR3 consists of 15 residues. This CDR3 is CASSPWVAGGFEQYF. CDR3 nucleotides: TGTGCCAGTAGTCCGTGGGTAGCGGGAGGCTTCGAGCAGTACTTC.

This clone was observed at least ten times. The CDR3 is CASSVDRVTEAFF. CDR3 nucleotides: TGTGCCAGCAGCGTAGACAGGGTCACTGAAGCTTTCTTT. The V call is TRBV9, the J call TRBJ1-1, with D perhaps TRBD1 (6 bases). V was cut by 0 bases and J by 4 bases, with 7 bases left in between. Germline loops: CDR1 SGDLS, CDR2 YYNGEE. This CDR3 comprises 13 residues.

The gene calls are TRBV18 and TRBJ1-3, with 7 bases fitting TRBD1. The CDR3 covers 15 residues. Germline CDR1 KGHSH, CDR2 LQKENI. With 3 bases clipped from V and 2 bases from J, the junction kept 4 bases outside the gene matches. CDR3 sequence (DNA): TGTGCCAGCTCACCCCGGGACAGCCCTGGAAACACCATATATTTT. Translating it yields CASSPRDSPGNTIYF.

The rearrangement links TRBV5-5 to TRBJ2-1, with D perhaps TRBD1 (6 bases). The V end was cut by 0 bases, the J end by 0 bases, with 19 bases between. CDR3 length: 19 amino acids. Germline V gives CDR1 SGHKS, CDR2 YYEKEE (reference sequence). The CDR3: CASSLAYRVWLASYNEQFF. In DNA, the CDR3 is TGTGCCAGCAGCTTGGCTTACAGGGTTTGGCTAGCCTCCTACAATGAGCAGTTCTTC.

This chain links TRBV18 with TRBJ2-1; 9 nucleotides match TRBD2. This CDR3 is built from 18 residues. V lost 3 bases to trimming and J lost 7 bases; unmatched junction nucleotides: 16. The germline V gene encodes CDR1 KGHSH and CDR2 LQKENI. The DNA of the CDR3 is TGTGCCAGCTCACCCCGAACTCCCAGCGGGGGGCCGGGGAATGAGCAGTTCTTC. Its protein product is CASSPRTPSGGPGNEQFF.

The chain joins TRBV7-3 to TRBJ1-2; no clear D gene. V lost 1 base to trimming and J lost 7 bases, with 13 bases between them. CDR1 is SGHTA and CDR2 is FQGTGA in the germline V gene. This CDR3 spans 14 amino acids. The CDR3 here is CASSLNRGSVGYTF. The CDR3 bases are TGTGCCAGCAGCTTAAACAGAGGGTCGGTTGGCTACACCTTC.

The sample holds a few counts of this clone. A junction boundary mismatches the germline segment, possibly from a read error. This rearrangement joins TRBV7-7 to TRBJ2-5, with 10 nucleotides matching TRBD1. The germline V gene has CDR1 SSHAT and CDR2 FNYEAQ (reference sequence). This CDR3 has 15 amino acids. The DNA for the CDR3 is TGTGCTAGCAGCCAACCGGGACAGGGGATTGAGACCCAGTACTTC. Its protein product is CASSQPGQGIETQYF.

The CDR3 sequence is CASSHGLAGGSKNGELFF. The CDR3 DNA reads as TGTGCCAGCAGCCACGGACTAGCGGGAGGGAGTAAAAACGGGGAGCTGTTTTTT. V is TRBV7-9 and J is TRBJ2-2, with TRBD2 identical over 15 bases. The V and J ends lost 5 bases and 7 bases, in that order; junction bases with no gene match: 11. The CDR3 consists of 18 residues. Germline loops: CDR1 SEHNR, CDR2 FQNEAQ (reference sequence). The full variable domain, its missing parts supplied by reference TRBV7-9 and TRBJ2-2, is DTGVSQNPRHKITKRGQNVTFRCDPISEHNRLYWYRQTLGQGPEFLTYFQNEAQLEKSRLLSDRFSAERPKGSFSTLEIQRTEQGDSAMYLCASSHGLAGGSKNGELFFGEGSRLTVL.

This chain joins TRBV5-4 and TRBJ1-4, with D possibly TRBD1 on 5 matching bases. Germline lookup yields CDR1 SGHNT and CDR2 YYREEE (reference sequence). The CDR3 covers 16 residues. Trimming took off 0 bases at V and 3 bases at J, with 12 bases between the two ends. CDR3 DNA sequence: TGTGCCAGCAGCTTGGTCGGGGGGGGTCCTAATGAAAAACTGTTTTTT. It yields the protein CASSLVGGGPNEKLFF.

The chain couples TRBV18 to TRBJ1-5; 8 nucleotides align to TRBD1. With V trimmed by 4 bases and J by 6 bases, 8 bases remained unmatched. Per germline, CDR1 KGHSH and CDR2 LQKENI. The CDR3 is 15 residues long. The CDR3 nucleotides read TGTGCCAGCTCACTTGGACAGGGAAGGGTTCAGCCCCAGCATTTT. This gives the protein CASSLGQGRVQPQHF.

To note about this clone: One end of the junction is discordant with germline, which a read error may explain. The CDR3, as DNA: TGTGCCAGCAGCGTAGGGGGGGGCTATGGCCACACCTTC. This encodes CASSVGGGYGHTF. The chain is built from TRBV9 and TRBJ1-2, with a possible D match to TRBD1 (6 bases). CDR1 and CDR2 from the germline V gene are SGDLS and YYNGEE. This CDR3 has 13 residues.

This chain uses TRBV28 with TRBJ2-7; D is unclear. CDR1 is MDHEN and CDR2 is SYDVKM in the germline V gene. CDR3 length equals 15 residues. The V end was cut by 4 bases, the J end by 5 bases, with 18 bases between. Here the CDR3 reads CASSSTLLSPDEQYF. CDR3 bases: TGTGCCAGCAGTTCCACCCTCCTAAGCCCCGACGAGCAGTACTTC.

The gene calls are TRBV4-3 and TRBJ2-7; 9 bases match TRBD1. Germline CDR1 and CDR2: LGHNA and YSLEER. The trim removed 4 bases at V and 4 bases at J, leaving 8 bases unmatched. The CDR3 is 15 amino acids. CDR3 DNA sequence: TGCGCCAGCAGCCGCAGACAGGGGGGAGGTTACGAGCAGTACTTC. Translating it yields CASSRRQGGGYEQYF.

The gene calls are TRBV19 and TRBJ2-1, with 8 bases matching TRBD2. The CDR3 sequence is 15 residues long. The ends lost 3 bases at V and 3 bases at J; junction bases unmatched: 4. CDR1 is LNHDA, CDR2 SQIVND, per germline (reference sequence). The CDR3 protein is CASSIDGTSYNEQFF. CDR3 coding DNA: TGTGCCAGTAGTATCGACGGGACTAGCTACAATGAGCAGTTCTTC.

This rearrangement joins TRBV2 to TRBJ2-5, with D possibly matching TRBD2 (5 bases). V shed 2 bases and J shed 3 bases, with 10 bases lying between them. The length of the CDR3 is 14 residues. Germline CDR1 reads SNHLY; CDR2 reads FYNNEI. The chain's CDR3 is CASSESNGKETQYF. In DNA form, the CDR3 reads TGTGCCAGCAGTGAATCCAACGGGAAAGAGACCCAGTACTTC. Combining the CDR3 with reference TRBV2 and TRBJ2-5 gives the whole variable domain EPEVTQTPSHQVTQMGQEVILRCVPISNHLYFYWYRQILGQKVEFLVSFYNNEISEKSEIFDDQFSVERPDGSNFTLKIRSTKLEDSAMYFCASSESNGKETQYFGPGTRLLVL.

The J gene is TRBJ2-3, the V gene TRBV19; TRBD2 might be the D (5 bases). V lost 0 bases and J lost 2, with 15 bases in between. This CDR3 contains 17 residues. Germline-derived CDR1 and CDR2 are LNHDA and SQIVND (reference sequence). CDR3 sequence reads: CASSIDRGGSFTDTQYF. The CDR3 region has the DNA TGTGCCAGTAGTATAGATAGAGGAGGATCTTTCACAGATACGCAGTATTTT.

The chain has TRBV7-3 and TRBJ2-7, with a possible D match to TRBD1 (6 bases). The CDR3 sequence is 15 residues long. Between the trimmed V and J ends, which lost 3 bases and 0 bases, there was a span of 12 bases. Germline CDR1 SGHTA, CDR2 FQGTGA. This CDR3 is CASSFPGTPSYEQYF. The CDR3 DNA follows: TGTGCCAGCAGCTTCCCTGGGACACCCTCCTACGAGCAGTACTTC.

The chain joins TRBV28 to TRBJ1-3; the D is unclear. Looked up from germline, CDR1 is MDHEN and CDR2 is SYDVKM. Trimming left V 5 bases short and J 0 bases short, with 17 bases between. This CDR3 has 17 amino acids. DNA for the CDR3: TGTGCCAGCAGTCCGCTCTCGGACTGGTTCTCTGGAAACACCATATATTTT. This sequence encodes CASSPLSDWFSGNTIYF.

J is TRBJ2-7 and V is TRBV5-1; TRBD2 aligns across 10 bases. The CDR3 extends over 16 amino acids. The V gene end was trimmed by 2 bases and the J gene end by 5 bases; junction bases not matched to a gene: 10. The germline V gene encodes CDR1 SGHRS and CDR2 YFSETQ. The CDR3 reads CASSFGLAGALDEQYF. The CDR3, as DNA: TGCGCCAGCAGCTTTGGGCTAGCGGGAGCTTTGGACGAGCAGTACTTC.

The chain is built from TRBV2 and TRBJ1-5; 7 nucleotides align to TRBD1. The CDR3 has 16 residues. Germline values: CDR1 SNHLY, CDR2 FYNNEI. J gave up 6 bases and V 6 bases, and 14 bases lay outside the gene matches. The CDR3 bases are TGTGCCAGCAGGGCCAGATGGCAGGGGGGAAGTCAGCCCCAGCATTTT. It encodes CASRARWQGGSQPQHF.

The V and J genes are TRBV5-4 and TRBJ2-3; the D gene is possibly TRBD1 (7 bases). V was trimmed by 4 bases and J by 6 bases, leaving 18 bases between them. Germline V gene lookup returns CDR1 SGHNT and CDR2 YYREEE (reference sequence). The CDR3 length is 15 residues. CDR3 DNA sequence: TGTGCCAGCAGCAGAACGGGGGCGACAGGGGATACGCAGTATTTT. Protein: CASSRTGATGDTQYF.

This clone was counted only a few times. DNA for the CDR3: TGCGCCAGCAGACTAGAGGGGGTCGGAAACACCATATATTTT. Its protein is CASRLEGVGNTIYF. The chain recombines TRBV4-1 with TRBJ1-3; perhaps TRBD1 as D (6 bases). Germline V gene data show CDR1 as MGHRA and CDR2 as YSYEKL. Trimming took 6 bases from V and 4 from J, leaving 13 bases between them. This CDR3 has 14 amino acids.

The V gene is TRBV15, the J gene TRBJ1-5; D call uncertain. Per germline, CDR1 LNHNV and CDR2 YYDKDF (reference sequence). This CDR3 spans 13 amino acids. V was clipped by 8 bases and J by 0 bases, with 8 bases between them. CDR3 loop: CATSADSNQPQHF. CDR3 coding DNA: TGTGCCACCTCGGCGGATAGCAATCAGCCCCAGCATTTT. The full variable domain, its missing parts supplied by reference TRBV15 and TRBJ1-5, is DAMVIQNPRYQVTQFGKPVTLSCSQTLNHNVMYWYQQKSSQAPKLLFHYYDKDFNNEADTPDNFQSRRPNTSFCFLDIRSPGLGDTAMYLCATSADSNQPQHFGDGTRLSIL.

The rearrangement uses TRBV5-1 and TRBJ2-7; D remains ambiguous. The CDR3 is 12 amino acids. The germline CDR1 and CDR2 sequences are SGHRS and YFSETQ. Trimming stripped 4 bases from V and 4 bases from J, with 9 bases between. The CDR3 spells CASSEDTYEQYF. CDR3 DNA sequence: TGCGCCAGCAGCGAAGACACTTACGAGCAGTACTTC.